This T cell receptor (beta chain) was sequenced during a study of T cells in Graves' hyperthyroidism and ophthalmopathy. CDR3 length: 13 amino acids. Trimming cost V 6 bases and J 9 bases; bases outside gene matches: 5. Looked up from germline, CDR1 is SGHAT and CDR2 is FQNNGV. The TCR beta CDR3 regions underwent amplification using RNA transcripts as the source. In the first-round RT-PCR of the TCR CDR3, the HTBI primer set was used. One entry per CDR3 protein results from TCRdb running MiXCR on the multiplex PCR reads. This table holds a few hundred thousand distinct CDR3 sequences, 15% to 20% found once.

This receptor was taken from a woman under 30 with Graves' ophthalmopathy. The genes are TRBV11-2 and TRBJ2-1; 10 bases are a match to TRBD2. Material: blood. The CDR3 loop reads CASRTSGTGEQFF. The CDR3 DNA sequence: TGTGCCAGCAGAACTAGCGGGACGGGTGAGCAGTTCTTC.